Below are 17 T cell receptor beta chains sequenced from a single sample in a study of cytomegalovirus exposure and HLA in healthy donors. In the PCR, 60 Vbeta and 13 Jbeta primers were used. Using immunoSEQ multiplex PCR, the repertoire was profiled, and TCRdb retains in-frame clones only, with some absent. The sample contains about 120,000 clones, 77% of which appear only once. The sample taken for sequencing was PBMCs. The receptors originated from a man aged 35 to 55 in good health and CMV-seropositive.

The V and J genes are TRBV7-2 and TRBJ1-2; a weak D match, TRBD1 (6 bases). Germline V gene data show CDR1 as SGHTA and CDR2 as FQGNSA. The CDR3 has 16 residues. Between the trimmed V and J ends, which lost 1 base and 4 bases, there was a span of 16 bases. This CDR3 reads CASSLGRPGGGYGYTF. The CDR3 nucleotides are TGTGCCAGCAGCTTAGGACGGCCGGGAGGGGGCTATGGCTACACCTTC.

The chain joins TRBV5-1 to TRBJ1-1; perhaps TRBD1 as D (5 bases). Germline-derived CDR1 and CDR2 are SGHRS and YFSETQ. The CDR3 has 14 amino acids. The germline V and J ends were trimmed by 2 bases and 5 bases, with 13 bases remaining between them. This CDR3 reads CASSLSGMGTEAFF. CDR3 bases: TGCGCCAGCAGCTTATCAGGGATGGGAACTGAAGCTTTCTTT.

The chain joins TRBV28 to TRBJ2-7; maybe TRBD1 (6 bases). The CDR3 is 12 amino acids. V lost 7 bases and J lost 1, with 8 bases in between. Germline V gene lookup returns CDR1 MDHEN and CDR2 SYDVKM. For the CDR3, the DNA is TGTGCCAGCAAGAGGGGGTCCTACGAGCAGTACTTC. Translated: CASKRGSYEQYF.

This chain joins TRBV2 and TRBJ1-2; tentative D call: TRBD1 (5 bases). CDR3 length: 14 residues. V gave up 0 bases and J gave up 5 bases, with 10 bases separating them. Germline V gene sequence: CDR1 SNHLY, CDR2 FYNNEI. The CDR3 reads CASSEAQGEYGYTF. The CDR3 region has the DNA TGTGCCAGCAGTGAAGCGCAAGGGGAATATGGCTACACCTTC.

This clone has a single count. This CDR3 reads CASSNPDSQETQYF. CDR3 bases: TGTGCCAGTAGTAACCCAGACAGCCAAGAGACCCAGTACTTC. The chain has TRBV19 and TRBJ2-5; tentative D call: TRBD1 (5 bases). The V gene lost 4 bases and the J gene lost 1 base, with 10 bases spanning the gap. CDR1 LNHDA and CDR2 SQIVND come from the germline V gene (reference sequence). This CDR3 has 14 residues.

Concerning this clone itself: Sequence at one end of the junction differs from germline and may be a read error. The gene calls are TRBV7-7 and TRBJ2-7; the D call may be TRBD1 or TRBD2 (5 bases each). The CDR3 sequence is 15 residues long. CDR1 and CDR2 from the germline V gene are SSHAT and FNYEAQ (reference sequence). CDR3 amino acids: CASSLARGSGYEQYF. Written as DNA, the CDR3 is TGTGCTAGCAGCTTAGCGCGAGGTTCAGGGTACGAGCAGTACTTC. Filled out from reference TRBV7-7 and TRBJ2-7, the complete variable domain reads GAGVSQSPRYKVTKRGQDVTLRCDPISSHATLYWYQQALGQGPEFLTYFNYEAQPDKSGLPSDRFSAERPEGSISTLTIQRTEQRDSAMYRCASSLARGSGYEQYFGPGTRLTVT.

With respect to this clone: Other DNA sequences in the sample encode the same CDR3. This rearrangement joins TRBV28 to TRBJ2-1; 8 bases line up with TRBD1. CDR1 and CDR2 (germline): MDHEN, SYDVKM. Trimming removed 6 bases from V and 6 bases from J; junction bases left unmatched: 4. The length of the CDR3 is 13 residues. This CDR3 reads CASSLTGGNEQFF. CDR3 in DNA: TGTGCCAGCAGCCTTACAGGGGGCAATGAGCAGTTCTTC.

The V gene is TRBV5-6, the J gene TRBJ2-1; 7 nucleotides agree with TRBD2. The ends lost 4 bases at V and 0 bases at J; junction bases unmatched: 7. This CDR3 is built from 16 residues. CDR1 is SGHDT, CDR2 YYEEEE, per germline. CDR3 DNA sequence: TGTGCCAGCAGCGAGCGGGGTCGAGGCTCCTACAATGAGCAGTTCTTC. This gives the protein CASSERGRGSYNEQFF. The full variable domain, its missing parts supplied by reference TRBV5-6 and TRBJ2-1, is DAGVTQSPTHLIKTRGQQVTLRCSPKSGHDTVSWYQQALGQGPQFIFQYYEEEERQRGNFPDRFSGHQFPNYSSELNVNALLLGDSALYLCASSERGRGSYNEQFFGPGTRLTVL.

This chain joins TRBV5-6 and TRBJ2-7; a weak D match, TRBD1 (5 bases). Germline-derived CDR1 and CDR2 are SGHDT and YYEEEE. Trimming stripped 2 bases from V and 2 bases from J, with 8 bases between. CDR3 size: 13 residues. CDR3 in amino acids: CASSFARAYEQYF. CDR3 DNA: TGTGCCAGCAGCTTCGCCAGGGCCTACGAGCAGTACTTC.

The chain combines TRBV6-5 with TRBJ2-5; the D gene is possibly TRBD2 (6 bases). This CDR3 is 15 amino acids long. In germline, CDR1 is MNHEY, CDR2 SVGAGI. V was cut by 7 bases and J by 0 bases, with 15 bases left in between. The CDR3 DNA reads as TGTGCCAGCAAGAAGGACCGGGACTACCAAGAGACCCAGTACTTC. Encoded protein: CASKKDRDYQETQYF.

The chain has TRBV29-1 and TRBJ1-1; TRBD1 might be the D (5 bases). This CDR3 contains 12 residues. Germline values: CDR1 SQVTM, CDR2 ANQGSEA. V gave up 1 base and J gave up 10 bases, with 13 bases separating them. CDR3 DNA: TGCAGCGTTGAAGGATCGGGGGGGGGAGCTTTCTTT. Protein sequence: CSVEGSGGGAFF.

This chain links TRBV28 with TRBJ1-6; D might be TRBD1 (6 bases). CDR1 and CDR2 from the germline V gene are MDHEN and SYDVKM. With 6 bases removed from V and 4 bases from J, the gap between germline ends came to 13 bases. The CDR3 runs 15 residues. CDR3 region: CASRPGERYNSPLHF. CDR3 nucleotides: TGTGCCAGCAGACCAGGGGAGAGATATAATTCACCCCTCCACTTT.

This rearrangement joins TRBV28 to TRBJ2-1; D gene ambiguous. CDR1 is MDHEN, CDR2 SYDVKM, per germline. The CDR3 is 19 residues long. Between the trimmed V and J ends, which lost 3 bases and 6 bases, there was a span of 27 bases. The CDR3 here is CASSFTPGWPTKSINEQFF. As DNA, the CDR3 is TGTGCCAGCAGTTTTACTCCCGGGTGGCCAACCAAGAGCATCAATGAGCAGTTCTTC.

The chain recombines TRBV5-1 with TRBJ2-5, with D unclear. V dropped 4 bases and J dropped 2 bases, with 9 bases sitting between them. This CDR3 has 13 residues. In germline, CDR1 is SGHRS, CDR2 YFSETQ. This CDR3 is CASSPPRQETQYF. DNA of the CDR3: TGCGCCAGCAGCCCGCCTAGGCAAGAGACCCAGTACTTC.

CDR3 sequence reads: CASSLISLGQSRTYGYTF. The CDR3 DNA follows: TGTGCCAGCAGTTTAATCTCTCTGGGGCAGAGCCGTACCTATGGCTACACCTTC. The chain is built from TRBV28 and TRBJ1-2, with D tentatively TRBD1 (5 bases). Trimming shortened V by 2 bases and J by 4 bases, and 23 bases separated the two germline ends. Germline V gene data show CDR1 as MDHEN and CDR2 as SYDVKM. The CDR3 is 18 amino acids.

This chain uses TRBV7-2 with TRBJ1-4; 7 bases map to TRBD1. This CDR3 is 15 amino acids long. V gave up 0 bases and J gave up 5 bases; unmatched junction bases: 3. Germline V CDR1 and CDR2: SGHTA, FQGNSA. CDR3 coding DNA: TGTGCCAGCAGCTTAGCCGGGACAGCAAATGAAAAACTGTTTTTT. Residues: CASSLAGTANEKLFF.

The chain carries TRBV6-5 and TRBJ1-2; D ambiguous. V was trimmed by 2 bases and J by 0 bases, leaving 7 bases between them. From germline, CDR1 is MNHEY and CDR2 SVGAGI. The CDR3 length is 14 residues. The CDR3 nucleotides read TGTGCCAGCAGTTACATGGGAGCTAACTATGGCTACACCTTC. Its protein is CASSYMGANYGYTF.